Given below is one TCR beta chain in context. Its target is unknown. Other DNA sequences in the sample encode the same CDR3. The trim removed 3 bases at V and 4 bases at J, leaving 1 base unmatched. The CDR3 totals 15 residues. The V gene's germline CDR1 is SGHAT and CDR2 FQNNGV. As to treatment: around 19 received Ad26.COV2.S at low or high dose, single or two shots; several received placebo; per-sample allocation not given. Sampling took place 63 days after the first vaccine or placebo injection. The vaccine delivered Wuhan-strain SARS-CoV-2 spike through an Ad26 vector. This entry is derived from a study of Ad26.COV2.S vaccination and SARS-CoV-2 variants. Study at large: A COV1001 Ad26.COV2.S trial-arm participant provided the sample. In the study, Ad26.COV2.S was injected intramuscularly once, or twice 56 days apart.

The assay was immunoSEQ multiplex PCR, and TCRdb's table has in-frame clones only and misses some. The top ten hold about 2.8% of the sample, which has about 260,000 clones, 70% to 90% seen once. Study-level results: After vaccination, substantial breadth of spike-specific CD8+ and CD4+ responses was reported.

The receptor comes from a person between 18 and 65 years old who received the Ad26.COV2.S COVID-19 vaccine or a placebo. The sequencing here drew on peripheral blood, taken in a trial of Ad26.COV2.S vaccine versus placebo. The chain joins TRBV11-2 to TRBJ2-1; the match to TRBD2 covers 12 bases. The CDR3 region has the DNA TGTGCCAGCAGCTTGACTAGCGGGGGTTACAATGAGCAGTTCTTC. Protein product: CASSLTSGGYNEQFF. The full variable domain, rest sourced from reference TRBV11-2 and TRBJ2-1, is EAGVAQSPRYKIIEKRQSVAFWCNPISGHATLYWYQQILGQGPKLLIQFQNNGVVDDSQLPKDRFSAERLKGVDSTLKIQPAKLEDSAVYLCASSLTSGGYNEQFFGPGTRLTVL.